What follows are 10 T cell receptor delta chains derived from one specimen sequenced in a study of Vδ1+ human thymocytes. RNA was extracted from the cells and then reverse transcribed. The CDR3 regions were amplified by multiplex PCR from V-gene primers to a constant-region primer. TCRdb ran CATT on the multiplex PCR reads. This sample has 45,000 to 60,000 delta-chain clones; more than 12% occur once, and the top ten carry over 0.35%. The antigens for these receptors are not known. The study's findings and limits: Thymic TRG and TRD repertoires appeared highly polyclonal.

The sequenced sample was Vdelta1+ gamma-delta thymocytes from the thymus. The subset: FACS-sorted CD3+ TCRalphabeta- TCRVdelta1+ TCRVdelta2- thymocytes. The receptors come from a girl under two years old who had congenital heart surgery.

This chain uses TRDV1 with TRDJ1; TRDD3 aligns across 7 bases. This CDR3 region has 20 residues. CDR1 TSWWSYY and CDR2 QGS come from the germline V gene. The trim removed 4 bases at V and 0 bases at J, leaving 20 bases unmatched. CDR3 bases: TGTGCTCTTGGGGTCCACCTTCTCCCGCACTGGGGACCGTACACCGATAAACTCATCTTT. It is translated as CALGVHLLPHWGPYTDKLIF.

This clone was recorded only once. This sequence joins TRDV1 and TRDJ1, with 7 bases identical to TRDD3. V was pared by 5 bases and J by 0 bases, with 21 bases of the junction left unmatched. Germline CDR1 and CDR2: TSWWSYY and QGS. The CDR3 runs to 20 residues. CDR3 nucleotides: TGTGCTCTTGGGTGTCCTAAAGGACTTCTGGGGGTACCGTACACCGATAAACTCATCTTT. Translation gives CALGCPKGLLGVPYTDKLIF.

The chain is built from TRDV1 and TRDJ1; 8 nucleotides agree with TRDD3. J gave up 0 bases and V 0 bases, and 24 bases lay outside the gene matches. Germline CDR1 and CDR2: TSWWSYY and QGS. The CDR3 totals 23 residues. CDR3 DNA sequence: TGTGCTCTTGGGGAACTGGCTCCCCCCAGCAGCTACGGGCTGGGGGACGACACCGATAAACTCATCTTT. This codes for CALGELAPPSSYGLGDDTDKLIF.

V gene TRDV1 combines with J gene TRDJ1, with TRDD3 identical over 8 bases. The CDR3 has 22 amino acids. V was pared by 5 bases and J by 0 bases, with 26 bases of the junction left unmatched. Germline V gene sequence: CDR1 TSWWSYY, CDR2 QGS. The CDR3 loop reads CALGSSLAFPLTGGTNTDKLIF. The CDR3 DNA reads TGTGCTCTTGGGTCCTCCCTCGCCTTCCCCCTTACTGGGGGGACTAACACCGATAAACTCATCTTT.

The rearrangement joins TRDV1 to TRDJ1; no clear D gene. The ends were cut back, 6 bases at V and 1 base at J, with 18 bases in the middle. From germline, CDR1 is TSWWSYY and CDR2 QGS. The CDR3 totals 16 residues. The CDR3 sequence is CALGALRSTVTDKLIF. DNA for the CDR3: TGTGCTCTTGGAGCCCTGCGGTCTACGGTCACCGATAAACTCATCTTT.

The chain has TRDV1 and TRDJ1; the match to TRDD3 covers 9 bases. J lost 2 bases, V lost 3 bases, and 22 bases had no gene match. The CDR3 sequence is 21 residues long. Germline V gene data show CDR1 as TSWWSYY and CDR2 as QGS. Here the CDR3 DNA reads TGTGCTCTTGGGGACTCCTTCCCTCGACGTACTGGGGGACCTCAAACCGATAAACTCATCTTT. Its translation is CALGDSFPRRTGGPQTDKLIF.

This chain connects TRDV1 to TRDJ1; TRDD3 might be the D (5 bases). From germline, CDR1 is TSWWSYY and CDR2 QGS. CDR3 length equals 17 residues. V was pared by 4 bases and J by 0 bases, with 18 bases between. As DNA, the CDR3 is TGTGCTCTTGGGGTCTACGGGGGCGGGAGGAACACCGATAAACTCATCTTT. It yields the protein CALGVYGGGRNTDKLIF.

The chain couples TRDV1 to TRDJ1; D uncertain. Germline-derived CDR1 and CDR2 are TSWWSYY and QGS. This CDR3 contains 15 residues. V was pared by 4 bases and J by 0 bases, with 12 bases between. Written as DNA, the CDR3 is TGTGCTCTTGGGGGCACGTCCCCACACACCGATAAACTCATCTTT. Translating gives CALGGTSPHTDKLIF.

A word on this clone: Other DNA sequences of this sample code for an identical CDR3. The chain couples TRDV1 to TRDJ1; TRDD2 agrees at 9 bases. The length of the CDR3 is 21 residues. After removal of 4 bases from V and 1 base from J, the junction contained 22 bases not matched to a gene. The germline V gene has CDR1 TSWWSYY and CDR2 QGS. The CDR3 loop reads CALGGPSYKGYPTVPTDKLIF. CDR3 nucleotide sequence: TGTGCTCTTGGGGGGCCTTCCTACAAGGGATACCCCACTGTCCCCACCGATAAACTCATCTTT.

The chain links TRDV1 to TRDJ1, with D maybe TRDD3 (5 bases). Trimming shortened V by 5 bases and J by 4 bases, and 17 bases separated the two germline ends. The CDR3 has 15 amino acids. The germline V gene encodes CDR1 TSWWSYY and CDR2 QGS. The CDR3 DNA reads TGTGCTCTTGGGCCCCCGGGGGGCTGGATCGATAAACTCATCTTT. Its protein product is CALGPPGGWIDKLIF.